This paragraph covers one T cell receptor (beta chain) sequence. The clone's antigen remains unknown. Base qualities were left out, and no much larger clone turns up one base away. The immunoSEQ Assay was the method used to sequence TCRbeta CDR3 regions. After extraction, genomic DNA underwent amplification by bias-controlled multiplex PCR, followed by high-throughput sequencing. From the authors' description of their analysis: To quantify the absolute abundance of each unique TCRbeta CDR3 region, sequences were collapsed and filtered. T cell fraction was estimated by normalization of TCRbeta template counts to usable DNA, with usable DNA being measured through amplification of reference genes present in all nucleated cells. Repertoire TCRs were annotated as SARS-CoV-2-specific by exact matching of V gene, CDR3 amino acid sequence and J gene to a known reactive TCR set. The reference SARS-CoV-2 TCR set came from MIRA and was filtered for enrichment in COVID-19-positive ImmuneCODE repertoires, removing public or cross-reactive TCRs. Using the MIRA antigens, annotated TCRs were further analysed by specific ORF or by position within an ORF. Breadth was defined as the number of annotated unique rearrangements divided by the total number of unique productive rearrangements, and depth was defined as the summed frequency of the annotated unique rearrangements. Two-sided Wilcoxon rank-sum tests were applied when comparing TCR breadth between groups. The immuneACCESS repertoire file appears here via TCRdb, limited to in-frame rearrangements. These files lack a portion of the clones; in checked studies, under half of the deficit traces to unresolved V genes, and the cause of the others is not known. D and trimming come from the DNA, and the V and J calls and clone size come from that table. Across this sample there are around 300,000 clones, with roughly nine tenths seen only once. Approximately 5% of the sample is in the top ten clones.

Sequences SGHTA (CDR1) and FQGNSA (CDR2) are obtained from the germline V gene. The CDR3 sequence holds 16 residues, the cysteine and phenylalanine included. Only CDR3 DNA remains: 48 bases, in frame from the first base. The V and J ends are trimmed by 5 bases and 7 bases, leaving 18 bases between them. The data originate from a study of Ad26.COV2.S vaccination and SARS-CoV-2 variants (dated by TCRdb to about 2021). Context from the whole study: Donors in the vaccine arm were drawn from COV1001, a multicentre, randomized, double-blind, placebo-controlled phase I-IIa trial testing Ad26.COV2.S in healthy adults. Participants in the trial were split at random into five groups of five each, receiving low-dose or high-dose Ad26.COV2.S once or twice, or else placebo on both occasions. TCRbeta repertoire sequencing was used to assess the specificity and breadth of SARS-CoV-2-reactive T cell receptors after Ad26.COV2.S vaccination. The TCR-sequenced set comprised around 30 samples: around 20 Ad26.COV2.S vaccine recipients, 5 placebo recipients and 8 SARS-CoV-2 convalescent individuals. Ad26.COV2.S was given intramuscularly at 5x10^10 or 1x10^11 viral particles, as a single shot or as two shots 56 days apart. Throughout the experiments and outcome assessment, investigators stayed blinded to trial group allocation. Study-level results and caveats: The study was not powered for comparison of responses between vaccine doses or regimens. The authors noted that the TCR breadth and depth analyses may have underestimated total T cell responses. Comparable non-spike TCR breadth was observed between vaccine and placebo recipients, consistent with only spike being contained in the vaccine. Substantial breadth of spike-specific CD8+ and CD4+ T cell responses was reported after vaccination. Spike-specific TCR breadth was higher in Ad26.COV2.S recipients than in placebo recipients (P = 0.0014).

What the treatment or condition label conveys for this sample: around 19 received Ad26.COV2.S at low or high dose, single or two shots; roughly five received placebo; per-sample allocation not given. For vaccine and placebo recipients, repertoires were sequenced using samples collected on day 63 after the first injection. In Cohort 1b, about 25 adults aged 18-55 years were enrolled at a single site in Boston, USA, between 29 July and 7 August 2020. Ad26.COV2.S was a replication-incompetent adenovirus type 26 vector expressing a prefusion-stabilized SARS-CoV-2 spike protein from the original Wuhan strain.

Sample: peripheral blood, taken in a trial of Ad26.COV2.S vaccine versus placebo. The chain is assembled from TRBV7-2 and TRBJ1-6; perhaps TRBD1 is the D gene, with 5 bases matching. This TCR was sampled from a person aged 18-65 years who received the Ad26.COV2.S COVID-19 vaccine or a placebo. The DNA sequence is given as TGTGCCAGCAGCCCCCTACTTGATAGGGGAAATTCACCCCTCCACTTT. Its amino acids are CASSPLLDRGNSPLHF.